The 27 T cell receptor beta chains presented below share a single source sample, sequenced in a study of tumor-infiltrating lymphocytes in oesophageal squamous cell carcinoma listed by TCRdb under 2016. Library preparation employed PCR. TCRdb records Illumina HiSeq 2000 as the sequencer. TCRdb redid the processing of the public reads, applying fastp at Q25 and MiXCR, and retained in-frame beta chains. Every CDR3 protein is listed once, alongside the most common genes and DNA of its rows. Recorded for this sample are some 15,000 distinct CDR3 sequences; roughly three fifths of them occurred a single time. The top ten hold 32% of the sample. Sequences were obtained from esophageal tumor tissue. All receptors come from a female donor with esophageal squamous cell carcinoma.

This clonotype is labeled large. This chain uses TRBV6-1 with TRBJ2-6; D remains unclear. The germline V gene encodes CDR1 MNHNS and CDR2 SASEGT. Trimming took 7 bases from V and 4 from J, leaving 8 bases between them. The CDR3 sequence is 13 residues long. The CDR3 DNA is TGTGCCAGCACCGCTTCCGGGGCCAACGTCCTGACTTTC. Its translation is CASTASGANVLTF.

The rearrangement joins TRBV6-1 to TRBJ2-1; TRBD2 agrees at 11 bases. The CDR3 totals 17 residues. Germline trimming cut 5 bases from V and 0 bases from J; bases unmatched to any gene: 6. In germline, CDR1 is MNHNS, CDR2 SASEGT. CDR3 coding DNA: TGTGCCAGCAGTTCTACTAGCGGGGGTAACTCCTACAATGAGCAGTTCTTC. This gives the protein CASSSTSGGNSYNEQFF.

This chain links TRBV7-6 with TRBJ2-6, with TRBD1 identical over 7 bases. The CDR3 is made up of 16 amino acids. The germline gives CDR1 SGHVS, CDR2 FNYEAQ. V gave up 3 bases and J gave up 4 bases; unmatched junction bases: 6. CDR3 nucleotides: TGTGCCAGCAGCTTGGCACAGGGGTACGGGGCCAACGTCCTGACTTTC. This sequence encodes CASSLAQGYGANVLTF.

The rearrangement uses TRBV6-2 or TRBV6-3 and TRBJ2-1, with D unresolved. The J call may be mistaken, given a closer DNA end match to TRBJ2-5. CDR3 length: 11 residues. Germline lookup yields CDR1 MNHEY and CDR2 SVGEGT. CDR3 sequence: CASSYVETQYF. CDR3 DNA: TGTGCCAGCAGTTACGTGGAGACCCAGTACTTC.

To note about this clonotype: A clone one base away is much larger, so this may be a read error. The chain employs TRBV7-3 and TRBJ2-1; tentatively, D is TRBD2 (6 bases). Gene TRBJ2-7 matches the end of the DNA better, so the J call may be wrong. The CDR3 covers 13 residues. The germline gives CDR1 SGHTA, CDR2 FQGTGA. The CDR3 spells CASSLGGWGEQYF. DNA of the CDR3: TGTGCCAGCAGCTTAGGGGGGTGGGGTGAGCAGTACTTC.

By share, this clonotype counts as large (0.1 to 1%). CDR3 sequence (DNA): TGTGCCAGCAGCTCGGGACAGGGAAGGGTAGATACGCAGTATTTT. Translated, it gives CASSSGQGRVDTQYF. The rearrangement links TRBV7-2 to TRBJ2-3, with 9 positions matching TRBD1. Germline trimming cut 4 bases from V and 5 bases from J; bases unmatched to any gene: 7. Germline V gene lookup returns CDR1 SGHTA and CDR2 FQGNSA. The CDR3 extends over 15 amino acids.

The CDR3 sequence is CATMTSGRPDEQFF. The CDR3 DNA reads as TGTGCCACCATGACTAGCGGGAGGCCGGATGAGCAGTTCTTC. The rearrangement uses TRBV24-1 and TRBJ2-4; 13 bases agree with TRBD2. Judging by the DNA end, TRBJ2-1 fits better; the J call may be wrong. The CDR3 runs 14 residues. Germline CDR1 KGHDR, CDR2 SFDVKD.

This chain links TRBV7-2 with TRBJ2-1; no firm D call. Matching the DNA end better, TRBJ2-7 makes the J call doubtful. CDR1 and CDR2 from the germline V gene are SGHTA and FQGNSA. The CDR3 spans 12 residues. The CDR3 nucleotides are TGTGCCAGCAGCTTCGGGCTCGGCGAGCAGTACTTC. Its protein product is CASSFGLGEQYF.

This clonotype was seen only once. The rearrangement joins TRBV4-2 to TRBJ2-5; tentative D call: TRBD2 (6 bases). The CDR3 is 16 amino acids. The V gene lost 0 bases and the J gene lost 2 bases, with 13 bases spanning the gap. Germline lookup yields CDR1 LGHNA and CDR2 YNFKEQ. CDR3 region: CASSQDQGGPQETQYF. The CDR3 region has the DNA TGTGCCAGCAGCCAAGATCAGGGAGGCCCACAAGAGACCCAGTACTTC.

This clonotype is deemed medium-sized. This rearrangement joins TRBV7-3 to TRBJ2-5, with 7 bases fitting TRBD1. The J segment lost 5 bases and the V segment lost 6 bases, leaving 9 bases of the junction unmatched. Germline CDR1 and CDR2: SGHTA and FQGTGA. The CDR3 spans 14 residues. CDR3 sequence reads: CASSAQGRGETQYF. The CDR3 DNA is TGTGCCAGCAGTGCACAGGGGAGAGGGGAGACCCAGTACTTC.

V and J are TRBV7-3 and TRBJ2-5; D gene uncertain. The CDR3 is 15 residues long. Germline CDR1 and CDR2: SGHTA and FQGTGA. V was pared by 2 bases and J by 1 base, with 11 bases between. The CDR3 bases are TGTGCCAGCAGCTTATTCGGTGGCTCCCAAGAGACCCAGTACTTC. It encodes CASSLFGGSQETQYF.

In its sample, this clonotype was seen many times. The chain has TRBV12-3 or TRBV12-4 and TRBJ2-7, with D perhaps TRBD1 (5 bases). The V gene lost 3 bases and the J gene lost 1 base, with 13 bases spanning the gap. The CDR3 length is 15 residues. The CDR3 bases are TGTGCCAGCAGTTTCGGCTCAGGGCAGTCCTACGAGCAGTACTTC. Its protein product is CASSFGSGQSYEQYF.

This clonotype has just a few counts. V usage is TRBV6-1 and J usage is TRBJ2-5; 7 bases line up with TRBD2. This CDR3 has 13 residues. Germline CDR1 MNHNS, CDR2 SASEGT. J was trimmed by 5 bases and V by 7 bases; bases with no gene match: 7. CDR3 sequence (DNA): TGTGCCAGCATCCCGGGGGAGGGTGAGACCCAGTACTTC. It yields the protein CASIPGEGETQYF.

This clonotype was recorded at least ten times. This chain joins TRBV5-1 and TRBJ2-3, with D possibly matching TRBD2 (5 bases). Trimming cost V 0 bases and J 4 bases, with 12 bases left between them. The germline V gene has CDR1 SGHRS and CDR2 YFSETQ. The CDR3 is 15 amino acids. CDR3 bases: TGCGCCAGCAGCTTGGATGGAGGAGCTGCAGATACGCAGTATTTT. Translating it yields CASSLDGGAADTQYF.

This clonotype was detected only once. The genes are TRBV5-1 and TRBJ2-5; weak D call: TRBD1 (6 bases). The ends were cut back, 0 bases at V and 4 bases at J, with 16 bases in the middle. The CDR3 length is 16 residues. Germline V gives CDR1 SGHRS, CDR2 YFSETQ. This CDR3 reads CASSLAPGQRLETQYF. The CDR3, as DNA: TGCGCCAGCAGCTTGGCCCCGGGACAACGCCTAGAGACCCAGTACTTC.

Many counts were recorded for this clonotype. The chain carries TRBV10-3 and TRBJ2-1, with TRBD2 identical over 8 bases. The V segment lost 4 bases and the J segment 6 bases; nucleotides outside the gene matches: 5. This CDR3 spans 14 amino acids. Germline V lookup: CDR1 ENHRY, CDR2 SYGVKD. The CDR3 sequence: CAISVAGGRNEQFF. The DNA for the CDR3 is TGTGCCATCAGTGTTGCGGGGGGCCGCAATGAGCAGTTCTTC.

The chain uses TRBV6-1 and TRBJ2-1, with a weak D call TRBD2 (6 bases). With the DNA end fitting TRBJ2-5 better, the J assignment may be wrong. The CDR3 consists of 15 residues. CDR1 is MNHNS, CDR2 SASEGT, per germline. CDR3 in DNA: TGTGCCAGCAGTTCCGTGGCCGGAGCGGGAGAGACCCAGTACTTC. Protein: CASSSVAGAGETQYF.

The rearrangement links TRBV7-6 to TRBJ2-7; TRBD2 agrees at 12 bases. This CDR3 comprises 17 residues. Germline V gene data show CDR1 as SGHVS and CDR2 as FNYEAQ. The J segment lost 7 bases and the V segment lost 5 bases, leaving 15 bases of the junction unmatched. CDR3 residues: CASSKWTSGTTYNEQYF. The CDR3 nucleotides are TGTGCCAGCAGCAAATGGACTAGCGGGACTACCTACAATGAGCAGTACTTC.

This clonotype was recorded once. The chain recombines TRBV5-1 with TRBJ1-1; D call uncertain. The CDR3 totals 14 residues. Trimming shortened V by 1 base and J by 0 bases, and 7 bases separated the two germline ends. The germline CDR1 and CDR2 sequences are SGHRS and YFSETQ. In DNA form, the CDR3 reads TGCGCCAGCAGCTTGCAGAACATGAACACTGAAGCTTTCTTT. Amino acid sequence: CASSLQNMNTEAFF.

V gene TRBV24-1 combines with J gene TRBJ1-1; TRBD1 matches at 10 bases. The CDR3 covers 13 residues. The germline V gene encodes CDR1 KGHDR and CDR2 SFDVKD. After removal of 1 base from V and 12 bases from J, the junction contained 4 bases not matched to a gene. The CDR3 sequence: CATSDFGDRGTFF. CDR3 DNA sequence: TGTGCCACCAGTGATTTTGGGGACAGGGGTACTTTCTTT.

The CDR3 sequence: CASSERAGESSDTQYF. DNA for the CDR3: TGCGCCAGCAGTGAAAGAGCAGGGGAGTCCTCGGATACGCAGTATTTT. The rearrangement links TRBV10-2 to TRBJ2-3, with a possible D match to TRBD1 (6 bases). The V end lost 3 bases, the J end lost 6 bases, and 19 bases lay between the germline ends. The CDR3 is 16 residues long. Germline CDR1 and CDR2: WSHSY and SAAADI.

CDR3 amino acids: CASSPPGGTYNEQYF. CDR3 coding DNA: TGTGCCAGCAGTCCTCCGGGGGGAACCTACAATGAGCAGTACTTC. V gene TRBV7-6 combines with J gene TRBJ2-7; TRBD2 agrees at 7 bases. The CDR3 runs to 15 residues. The germline CDR1 and CDR2 sequences are SGHVS and FNYEAQ. The ends lost 6 bases at V and 7 bases at J; junction bases unmatched: 15.

The gene calls are TRBV7-2 and TRBJ2-7; no clear D. Germline loops: CDR1 SGHTA, CDR2 FQGNSA. Trimming stripped 5 bases from V and 0 bases from J, with 14 bases between. The CDR3 is 15 amino acids. This CDR3 reads CASSPAAQRSYEQYF. For the CDR3, the DNA is TGTGCCAGCAGCCCTGCGGCCCAGCGCTCCTACGAGCAGTACTTC.

The rearrangement links TRBV7-8 to TRBJ1-2, with TRBD1 matching 12 bases. The CDR3 contains 15 residues. Losses at the gene ends were 5 bases for V and 7 bases for J; bases not matched to a gene: 8. From germline, CDR1 is SGHVS and CDR2 FQNEAQ. This CDR3 is CASSQEGQGAGGYTF. Here the CDR3 DNA reads TGTGCCAGCAGCCAGGAGGGACAGGGGGCTGGTGGCTACACCTTC.

V usage is TRBV6-2 or TRBV6-3 and J usage is TRBJ2-1; 8 nucleotides line up with TRBD1. The DNA matches TRBJ2-7 better at its end, which makes the J call doubtful. CDR1 and CDR2 from the germline V gene are MNHEY and SVGEGT. CDR3 length equals 12 residues. This CDR3 is CASQGAVYEQYF. Here the CDR3 DNA reads TGTGCCAGCCAGGGGGCGGTTTACGAGCAGTACTTC.

This chain uses TRBV2 with TRBJ2-3, with TRBD1 matching over 7 bases. The CDR3 length is 14 residues. The germline V gene encodes CDR1 SNHLY and CDR2 FYNNEI. V was pared by 6 bases and J by 4 bases, with 7 bases of the junction left unmatched. DNA for the CDR3: TGTGCCAGCAGGGCCGACAGGGTTGCAGATACGCAGTATTTT. Its translation is CASRADRVADTQYF.

V is TRBV12-3 or TRBV12-4 and J is TRBJ1-2; D call uncertain. The V and J ends lost 1 base and 4 bases respectively, with 7 bases between them. CDR3 length equals 13 residues. CDR3 amino acids: CASSLEPGYGYTF. CDR3 in DNA: TGTGCCAGCAGTTTAGAGCCGGGCTATGGCTACACCTTC.